This is a list of T cell receptor beta chains from one sample in a study of shared clonotypes between healthy human individuals. The protocol was immunoSEQ multiplex PCR, while the TCRdb copy is restricted to in-frame clones and leaves out a portion. Among over 850,000 clones listed, 75% to 85% were seen once. Sequenced input: memory CD4+ T cells from PBMCs. The source is a man aged 18 to 35 in good health. Some clones in this sample may be carry-over from other donors' samples. CDR3s include the opening cysteine and the closing phenylalanine or tryptophan. The order of the fields is CDR3 length, J gene, D gene, V gene, clone size, CDR3 protein, CDR3 DNA. D genes are given only for firm matches. Part of the rows lack a size; the others show once, few, many or a class for expanded clones.

length: 17
J: TRBJ2-7
D: .
V: TRBV28
size: .
CDR3: CASSTLSGQGTWGMQYF
DNA: TGTGCCAGCAGCACCTTGTCCGGGCAGGGGACTTGGGGGATGCAGTACTTC

length: 16
J: TRBJ2-6
D: TRBD1
V: TRBV5-6
size: .
CDR3: CASSLARGPGANVLTF
DNA: TGTGCCAGCAGCTTGGCCAGGGGGCCTGGGGCCAACGTCCTGACTTTC

length: 13
J: TRBJ2-3
D: .
V: TRBV21-1
size: .
CDR3: CASSKGFSDTQYF
DNA: TGTGCCAGCAGCAAAGGGTTTTCAGATACGCAGTATTTT

length: 13
J: TRBJ2-7
D: TRBD2
V: TRBV27
size: .
CDR3: CASSSGGGYEQYF
DNA: TGTGCCAGCAGTTCCGGCGGGGGGTACGAGCAGTACTTC

length: 12
J: TRBJ2-2
D: .
V: TRBV19
size: .
CDR3: CASSIPAGELFF
DNA: TGTGCCAGTAGTATACCTGCGGGGGAGCTGTTTTTT

length: 13
J: TRBJ2-7
D: .
V: TRBV2
size: few
CDR3: CASDSFDLYEQYF
DNA: TGTGCCAGTGACTCCTTCGACCTCTACGAGCAGTACTTC

length: 17
J: TRBJ2-3
D: .
V: TRBV4-2
size: .
CDR3: CASSQDPPSASRDTQYF
DNA: TGTGCCAGCAGCCAAGATCCCCCTAGCGCCTCTCGAGATACGCAGTATTTT

length: 11
J: TRBJ2-1
D: .
V: TRBV19
size: .
CDR3: CASSWRDEQFF
DNA: TGTGCCAGTAGTTGGCGGGATGAGCAGTTCTTC

length: 18
J: TRBJ2-2
D: TRBD1
V: TRBV9
size: .
CDR3: CASSTRDRARVRAGELFF
DNA: TGTGCCAGCAGCACCCGAGACAGGGCCAGGGTTCGGGCCGGGGAGCTGTTTTTT

length: 15
J: TRBJ2-1
D: TRBD1
V: TRBV4-1
size: many
CDR3: CASSQDSGTGREQFF
DNA: TGCGCCAGCAGCCAAGATTCGGGGACAGGGCGTGAGCAGTTCTTC

length: 15
J: TRBJ1-2
D: TRBD1
V: TRBV6-5
size: .
CDR3: CASSISTGEAYGYTF
DNA: TGTGCCAGCAGTATCTCAACAGGGGAGGCCTATGGCTACACCTTC

length: 16
J: TRBJ2-7
D: TRBD2
V: TRBV4-3
size: .
CDR3: CASSQDRSGSPYEQYF
DNA: TGCGCCAGCAGCCAAGATCGTAGCGGGAGTCCCTACGAGCAGTACTTC

length: 17
J: TRBJ2-2
D: TRBD2
V: TRBV4-1
size: .
CDR3: CASSQAPGGRVSGELFF
DNA: TGCGCCAGCAGCCAAGCCCCGGGCGGGAGGGTGTCCGGGGAGCTGTTTTTT

length: 15
J: TRBJ2-7
D: TRBD1
V: TRBV27
size: .
CDR3: CASSSTGTGTYEQYF
DNA: TGTGCCAGCAGCTCAACCGGGACAGGGACCTACGAGCAGTACTTC

length: 14
J: TRBJ1-1
D: TRBD1
V: TRBV6-1
size: .
CDR3: CASILTGLNTEAFF
DNA: TGTGCCAGCATCCTGACAGGGTTGAACACTGAAGCTTTCTTT

length: 16
J: TRBJ1-2
D: .
V: TRBV30
size: .
CDR3: CAWSELPYTANYGYTF
DNA: TGTGCCTGGAGTGAACTCCCTTACACGGCTAACTATGGCTACACCTTC

length: 13
J: TRBJ1-1
D: .
V: TRBV5-1
size: .
CDR3: CASSGARSTEAFF
DNA: TGCGCCAGCAGCGGGGCGAGGAGCACTGAAGCTTTCTTT

length: 14
J: TRBJ2-2
D: TRBD2
V: TRBV29-1
size: .
CDR3: CSVPGLAGEGELFF
DNA: TGCAGCGTACCGGGACTAGCGGGAGAAGGGGAGCTGTTTTTT

length: 17
J: TRBJ2-7
D: TRBD1
V: TRBV28
size: .
CDR3: CASSLYPGTGASYEQYF
DNA: TGTGCCAGCAGTTTATATCCCGGGACAGGGGCCTCCTACGAGCAGTACTTC

length: 15
J: TRBJ2-5
D: .
V: TRBV7-9
size: few
CDR3: CASTYGEGVQETQYF
DNA: TGTGCCAGCACCTATGGCGAGGGCGTCCAAGAGACCCAGTACTTC

length: 15
J: TRBJ1-2
D: TRBD1
V: TRBV28
size: .
CDR3: CASMGQGNPPGGYTF
DNA: TGTGCCAGCATGGGACAGGGAAACCCACCGGGTGGCTACACCTTC

length: 14
J: TRBJ1-1
D: TRBD1
V: TRBV7-2
size: .
CDR3: CASSLQGARTEAFF
DNA: TGTGCCAGCAGCTTACAGGGGGCGCGGACTGAAGCTTTCTTT

length: 11
J: TRBJ1-2
D: .
V: TRBV6-6
size: .
CDR3: CASSNGGGYTF
DNA: TGTGCCAGCAGCAACGGGGGAGGCTACACCTTC

length: 15
J: TRBJ2-7
D: .
V: TRBV9
size: .
CDR3: CASSLHGGLSYEQYF
DNA: TGTGCCAGCAGCCTTCACGGGGGACTCTCCTACGAGCAGTACTTC

length: 14
J: TRBJ2-3
D: TRBD1
V: TRBV27
size: .
CDR3: CASSRTGQADTQYF
DNA: TGTGCCAGCAGCCGGACAGGGCAAGCAGATACGCAGTATTTT

length: 17
J: TRBJ2-6
D: TRBD1
V: TRBV5-1
size: .
CDR3: CASSRDGTGAGANVLTF
DNA: TGCGCCAGCAGCCGTGACGGGACAGGGGCTGGGGCCAACGTCCTGACTTTC

length: 15
J: TRBJ1-4
D: .
V: TRBV5-1
size: once
CDR3: CASSFARGISEKLFF
DNA: TGCGCCAGCAGCTTCGCTCGGGGGATTAGTGAAAAACTGTTTTTT

length: 16
J: TRBJ1-1
D: .
V: TRBV27
size: once
CDR3: CASSSPTARGRTEAFF
DNA: TGTGCCAGCAGTTCCCCGACGGCCAGGGGAAGGACTGAAGCTTTCTTT

length: 15
J: TRBJ1-1
D: .
V: TRBV6-6
size: .
CDR3: CASKRNVGAQPEAFF
DNA: TGTGCCAGCAAACGAAACGTGGGGGCGCAACCTGAAGCTTTCTTT

length: 14
J: TRBJ1-2
D: .
V: TRBV5-1
size: .
CDR3: CASSLSQTGYGYTF
DNA: TGCGCCAGCAGCTTGAGCCAGACGGGCTATGGCTACACCTTC

length: 13
J: TRBJ2-3
D: .
V: TRBV4-1
size: .
CDR3: CASNADPGDTQYF
DNA: TGCGCCAGCAACGCAGACCCAGGAGATACGCAGTATTTT

length: 15
J: TRBJ2-5
D: .
V: TRBV7-9
size: .
CDR3: CASSRRGTGEETQYF
DNA: TGTGCCAGCAGCCGCAGGGGGACGGGAGAAGAGACCCAGTACTTC

length: 15
J: TRBJ2-7
D: TRBD1
V: TRBV6-5
size: .
CDR3: CASSYSGQGAYEQYF
DNA: TGTGCCAGCAGTTACTCGGGACAGGGAGCCTACGAGCAGTACTTC

length: 15
J: TRBJ2-7
D: TRBD1
V: TRBV28
size: .
CDR3: CASSSWGTGDYEQYF
DNA: TGTGCCAGCAGTTCCTGGGGGACAGGGGACTACGAGCAGTACTTC

length: 17
J: TRBJ1-3
D: .
V: TRBV7-9
size: .
CDR3: CASSLGRSPRRGNTIYF
DNA: TGTGCCAGCAGCTTAGGCCGGTCACCCAGAAGGGGAAACACCATATATTTT

length: 16
J: TRBJ1-3
D: .
V: TRBV9
size: .
CDR3: CASSKIPNPSGNTIYF
DNA: TGTGCCAGCAGCAAGATTCCTAATCCCTCTGGAAACACCATATATTTT

length: 13
J: TRBJ1-1
D: .
V: TRBV7-2
size: few
CDR3: CASSLGGFTEAFF
DNA: TGTGCCAGCAGCTTGGGCGGATTCACTGAAGCTTTCTTT

length: 13
J: TRBJ2-5
D: TRBD1
V: TRBV5-1
size: many
CDR3: CASSLWTGETQYF
DNA: TGCGCCAGCAGCTTGTGGACAGGGGAGACCCAGTACTTC

length: 15
J: TRBJ2-2
D: .
V: TRBV7-9
size: .
CDR3: CASSFVTGGPGELFF
DNA: TGTGCCAGCAGCTTTGTAACGGGTGGTCCCGGGGAGCTGTTTTTT

length: 15
J: TRBJ2-2
D: .
V: TRBV1
size: .
CDR3: CTSSQGAGISGELFF
DNA: TGCACCAGCAGCCAAGGAGCGGGGATTTCCGGGGAGCTGTTTTTT

length: 13
J: TRBJ2-5
D: .
V: TRBV7-9
size: .
CDR3: CASSPGAKETQYF
DNA: TGTGCCAGCAGCCCTGGGGCGAAAGAGACCCAGTACTTC

length: 15
J: TRBJ1-4
D: .
V: TRBV5-1
size: .
CDR3: CASSGVLDTYEKLFF
DNA: TGCGCCAGCAGCGGGGTTTTGGACACCTATGAAAAACTGTTTTTT

length: 14
J: TRBJ2-7
D: .
V: TRBV4-3
size: once
CDR3: CASSLAAHSYEQYF
DNA: TGCGCCAGCAGCCTCGCGGCCCACTCCTACGAGCAGTACTTC

length: 14
J: TRBJ1-1
D: .
V: TRBV6-5
size: .
CDR3: CASSYTSMNTEAFF
DNA: TGTGCCAGCAGTTACACCTCCATGAACACTGAAGCTTTCTTT

length: 17
J: TRBJ2-5
D: .
V: TRBV28
size: .
CDR3: CASSLRTPGTVLLSQYF
DNA: TGTGCCAGCAGTTTGAGGACCCCAGGGACCGTCCTTTTGTCCCAGTACTTC

length: 11
J: TRBJ2-5
D: .
V: TRBV20-1
size: many
CDR3: CSALPEETQYF
DNA: TGCAGTGCTCTCCCTGAAGAGACCCAGTACTTC